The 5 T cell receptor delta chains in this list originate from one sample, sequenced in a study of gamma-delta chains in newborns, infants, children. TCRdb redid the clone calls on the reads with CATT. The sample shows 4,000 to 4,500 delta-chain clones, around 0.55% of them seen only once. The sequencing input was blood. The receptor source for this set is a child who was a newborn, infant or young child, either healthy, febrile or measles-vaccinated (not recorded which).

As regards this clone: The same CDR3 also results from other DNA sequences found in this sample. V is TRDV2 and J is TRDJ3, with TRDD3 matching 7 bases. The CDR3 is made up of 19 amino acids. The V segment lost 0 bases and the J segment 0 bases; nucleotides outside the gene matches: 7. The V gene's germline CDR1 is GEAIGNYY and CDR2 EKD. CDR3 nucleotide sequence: TGTGCCTGTGACACCGTTCTGGGGGGTAGCTCCTGGGACACCCGACAGATGTTTTTC. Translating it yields CACDTVLGGSSWDTRQMFF.

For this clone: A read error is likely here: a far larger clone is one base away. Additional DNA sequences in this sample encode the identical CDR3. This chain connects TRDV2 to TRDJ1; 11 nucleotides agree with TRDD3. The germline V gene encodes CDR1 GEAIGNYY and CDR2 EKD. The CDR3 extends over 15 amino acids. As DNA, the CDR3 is TGTGCCTGTGACACCTGGGGGATACGAGGCGATAAGCTCATCTTT. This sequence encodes CACDTWGIRGDKLIF.

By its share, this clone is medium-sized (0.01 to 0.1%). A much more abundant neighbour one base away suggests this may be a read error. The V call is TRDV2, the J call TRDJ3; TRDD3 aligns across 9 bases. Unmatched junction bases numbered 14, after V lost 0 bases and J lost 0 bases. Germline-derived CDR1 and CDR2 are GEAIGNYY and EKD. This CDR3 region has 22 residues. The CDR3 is CACDTSLGGYPQSSWDTRQMFF. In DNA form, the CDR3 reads TGTGCCTGTGACACCTCCCTGGGGGGATACCCCCAAAGCTCCTGGGACACCCGACAGATGTTTTTC.

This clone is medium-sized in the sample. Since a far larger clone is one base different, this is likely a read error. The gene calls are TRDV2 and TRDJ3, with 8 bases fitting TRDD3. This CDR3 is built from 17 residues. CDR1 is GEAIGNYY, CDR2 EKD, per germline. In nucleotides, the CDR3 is TGTGCCCGTGACACCTGGGGGAGCTCCTGGGACACCCGACAGATGTTTTTC. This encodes CARDTWGSSWDTRQMFF.

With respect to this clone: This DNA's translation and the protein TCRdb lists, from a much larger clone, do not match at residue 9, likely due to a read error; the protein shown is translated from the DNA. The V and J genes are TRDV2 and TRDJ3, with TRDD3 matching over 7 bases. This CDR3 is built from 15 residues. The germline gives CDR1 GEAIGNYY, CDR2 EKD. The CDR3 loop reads CACDTGYWGTRQMFF. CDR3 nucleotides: TGTGCCTGTGACACCGGATACTGGGGCACCCGACAGATGTTTTTC.